These 12 T cell receptor beta chains were sequenced from one sample in a study of T cell changes during pregnancy in multiple sclerosis. Data came from immunoSEQ multiplex PCR; TCRdb stores just in-frame clones and leaves some out. This table holds about 50,000 clones, roughly 92% found once. This specimen was CD4+ T cells from peripheral blood mononuclear cells, taken in the third trimester of pregnancy. The source is a female donor with multiple sclerosis, enrolled in a pregnancy study.

V is TRBV7-2 and J is TRBJ2-2, with a possible D match to TRBD1 (5 bases). This CDR3 is 14 amino acids long. Germline loops: CDR1 SGHTA, CDR2 FQGNSA. Trimming cost V 0 bases and J 6 bases, with 8 bases left between them. This chain's CDR3 is CASSLARAAGELFF. CDR3 coding DNA: TGTGCCAGCAGCTTAGCCAGGGCTGCCGGGGAGCTGTTTTTT. Drawing the rest from reference TRBV7-2 and TRBJ2-2, the complete variable domain is GAGVSQSPSNKVTEKGKDVELRCDPISGHTALYWYRQSLGQGLEFLIYFQGNSAPDKSGLPSDRFSAERTGGSVSTLTIQRTQQEDSAVYLCASSLARAAGELFFGEGSRLTVL.

CDR3 nucleotides: TGTGCCAGCAGTTCGCATTCAGGGACAGGGTGGTACGAGCAGTACTTC. Protein: CASSSHSGTGWYEQYF. The V call is TRBV6-6, the J call TRBJ2-7, with TRBD1 matching over 9 bases. The CDR3 extends over 16 amino acids. The germline gives CDR1 MNHNY, CDR2 SVGAGI (reference sequence). V trimming: 4 bases; J trimming: 4 bases; junction bases outside the gene matches: 11.

This chain uses TRBV6-5 with TRBJ2-2, with D hard to call. The CDR3 contains 15 residues. In germline, CDR1 is MNHEY, CDR2 SVGAGI. V gave up 0 bases and J gave up 4 bases, with 9 bases separating them. The CDR3 DNA sequence: TGTGCCAGCAGTTACTCGATTAAGAGCACCGGGGAGCTGTTTTTT. As protein: CASSYSIKSTGELFF.

This clone has more than one count but fewer than ten. The chain couples TRBV2 to TRBJ1-5; D remains ambiguous. Germline V lookup: CDR1 SNHLY, CDR2 FYNNEI. The CDR3 length is 13 residues. V was pared by 8 bases and J by 3 bases, with 11 bases between. DNA for the CDR3: TGTGCCAGCGGGCCCCACCCCAATCAGCCCCAGCATTTT. Translated: CASGPHPNQPQHF.

About this clone: Germline is not matched at one junction end, which may reflect a read error. The chain uses TRBV7-7 and TRBJ2-2; a weak D match, TRBD2 (5 bases). The CDR3 sequence is 18 residues long. Germline CDR1 and CDR2: SSHAT and FNYEAQ (reference sequence). CDR3 nucleotides: TGTGCTAGCAGCTTAGTAGTAAGCGGACGGGTGAACACCGGGGAGCTGTTTTTT. It specifies CASSLVVSGRVNTGELFF.

This chain links TRBV5-1 with TRBJ1-1, with D possibly TRBD1 on 6 matching bases. Germline V gene sequence: CDR1 SGHRS, CDR2 YFSETQ. CDR3 size: 14 residues. Between the trimmed V and J ends, which lost 0 bases and 4 bases, there was a span of 10 bases. The DNA for the CDR3 is TGCGCCAGCAGCTTGGGGGGGCTGGGCACTGAAGCTTTCTTT. Protein: CASSLGGLGTEAFF.

This chain links TRBV6-5 with TRBJ2-1, with D perhaps matching TRBD2 (5 bases). V lost 4 bases and J lost 0, with 13 bases in between. Germline assignment: CDR1 MNHEY and CDR2 SVGAGI. This CDR3 has 16 amino acids. The CDR3 spells CASSSAGASSYNEQFF. The CDR3 nucleotides read TGTGCCAGCAGTTCGGCGGGCGCTAGCTCCTACAATGAGCAGTTCTTC.

This chain links TRBV28 with TRBJ1-1; D perhaps matches TRBD1 (6 bases). Germline lookup yields CDR1 MDHEN and CDR2 SYDVKM. The CDR3 consists of 14 residues. The V end lost 5 bases, the J end lost 8 bases, and 18 bases lay between the germline ends. The CDR3 DNA reads as TGTGCCAGCAGTCCCGGGACAACTTTGCTAGAAGCTTTCTTT. It codes for CASSPGTTLLEAFF. The full variable domain, its missing parts supplied by reference TRBV28 and TRBJ1-1, is DVKVTQSSRYLVKRTGEKVFLECVQDMDHENMFWYRQDPGLGLRLIYFSYDVKMKEKGDIPEGYSVSREKKERFSLILESASTNQTSMYLCASSPGTTLLEAFFGQGTRLTVV.

The rearrangement uses TRBV7-7 and TRBJ2-5; 7 bases line up with TRBD1. The CDR3 consists of 14 residues. The germline CDR1 and CDR2 sequences are SSHAT and FNYEAQ (reference sequence). The J segment lost 4 bases and the V segment lost 4 bases, leaving 6 bases of the junction unmatched. The CDR3 DNA reads TGTGCCAGCAGCTCGACAGGGATGGGAGAGACCCAGTACTTC. Translated, it gives CASSSTGMGETQYF.

The chain joins TRBV9 to TRBJ2-2, with D uncertain. V was shortened by 0 bases and J by 2 bases, with 5 bases between the two germline ends. Per the germline V gene, CDR1 is SGDLS and CDR2 is YYNGEE. This CDR3 is 14 amino acids long. The CDR3 here is CASSVVINTGELFF. The CDR3 DNA reads as TGTGCCAGCAGCGTAGTAATCAACACCGGGGAGCTGTTTTTT.

This chain links TRBV19 with TRBJ2-5; possibly TRBD1 for D (6 bases). Trimming shortened V by 5 bases and J by 4 bases, and 11 bases separated the two germline ends. CDR1 and CDR2 from the germline V gene are LNHDA and SQIVND (reference sequence). The CDR3 length is 13 residues. The CDR3 here is CASSPGTLETQYF. The DNA of the CDR3 is TGTGCCAGTAGTCCTGGGACATTAGAGACCCAGTACTTC.

The CDR3 DNA is TGTGCCATCAGACAAGAGGGACTTGGAAACACCATATATTTT. Translation gives CAIRQEGLGNTIYF. The rearrangement uses TRBV10-3 and TRBJ1-3; D possibly corresponds to TRBD1 (5 bases). Germline lookup yields CDR1 ENHRY and CDR2 SYGVKD. V lost 6 bases and J lost 3, with 12 bases in between. CDR3 size: 14 residues.